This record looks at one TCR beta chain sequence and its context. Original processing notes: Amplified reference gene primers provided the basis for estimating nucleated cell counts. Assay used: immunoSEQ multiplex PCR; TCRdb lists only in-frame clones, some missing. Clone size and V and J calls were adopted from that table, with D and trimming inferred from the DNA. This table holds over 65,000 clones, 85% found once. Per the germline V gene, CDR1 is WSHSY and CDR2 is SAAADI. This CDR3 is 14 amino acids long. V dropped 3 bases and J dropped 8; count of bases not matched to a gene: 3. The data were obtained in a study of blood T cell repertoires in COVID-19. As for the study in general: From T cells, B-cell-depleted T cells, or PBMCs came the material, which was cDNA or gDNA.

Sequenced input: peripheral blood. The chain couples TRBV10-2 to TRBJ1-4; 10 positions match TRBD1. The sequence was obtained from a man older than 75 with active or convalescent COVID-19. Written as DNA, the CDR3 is TGCGCCAGCAGTGAACCGGGACAGGGGGAAAAACTGTTTTTT. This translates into CASSEPGQGEKLFF.